The T cell receptor beta chain described here comes from a study of OX40 agonist ivuxolimab in advanced cancers. The V gene's germline CDR1 is SQVTM and CDR2 ANQGSEA. Trimming removed 1 base at V and 5 bases at J, with 16 bases between. The CDR3 totals 15 residues. TCRdb's copy holds only in-frame clones and misses some; the assay was immunoSEQ multiplex PCR. This table holds about 60,000 clones, about 89% found once. The gene calls are TRBV29-1 and TRBJ2-3; D gene ambiguous. This TCR derives from an adult with an advanced solid tumor such as melanoma, head and neck, liver or kidney cancer. Sequencing used CD4+ or CD8+ T cells sorted from blood, obtained in a trial of the OX40 agonist ivuxolimab. CDR3 bases: TGCAGCGTTGAAGGTTCCGCGTGGGTCTTAGATACGCAGTATTTT. The encoded protein is CSVEGSAWVLDTQYF.